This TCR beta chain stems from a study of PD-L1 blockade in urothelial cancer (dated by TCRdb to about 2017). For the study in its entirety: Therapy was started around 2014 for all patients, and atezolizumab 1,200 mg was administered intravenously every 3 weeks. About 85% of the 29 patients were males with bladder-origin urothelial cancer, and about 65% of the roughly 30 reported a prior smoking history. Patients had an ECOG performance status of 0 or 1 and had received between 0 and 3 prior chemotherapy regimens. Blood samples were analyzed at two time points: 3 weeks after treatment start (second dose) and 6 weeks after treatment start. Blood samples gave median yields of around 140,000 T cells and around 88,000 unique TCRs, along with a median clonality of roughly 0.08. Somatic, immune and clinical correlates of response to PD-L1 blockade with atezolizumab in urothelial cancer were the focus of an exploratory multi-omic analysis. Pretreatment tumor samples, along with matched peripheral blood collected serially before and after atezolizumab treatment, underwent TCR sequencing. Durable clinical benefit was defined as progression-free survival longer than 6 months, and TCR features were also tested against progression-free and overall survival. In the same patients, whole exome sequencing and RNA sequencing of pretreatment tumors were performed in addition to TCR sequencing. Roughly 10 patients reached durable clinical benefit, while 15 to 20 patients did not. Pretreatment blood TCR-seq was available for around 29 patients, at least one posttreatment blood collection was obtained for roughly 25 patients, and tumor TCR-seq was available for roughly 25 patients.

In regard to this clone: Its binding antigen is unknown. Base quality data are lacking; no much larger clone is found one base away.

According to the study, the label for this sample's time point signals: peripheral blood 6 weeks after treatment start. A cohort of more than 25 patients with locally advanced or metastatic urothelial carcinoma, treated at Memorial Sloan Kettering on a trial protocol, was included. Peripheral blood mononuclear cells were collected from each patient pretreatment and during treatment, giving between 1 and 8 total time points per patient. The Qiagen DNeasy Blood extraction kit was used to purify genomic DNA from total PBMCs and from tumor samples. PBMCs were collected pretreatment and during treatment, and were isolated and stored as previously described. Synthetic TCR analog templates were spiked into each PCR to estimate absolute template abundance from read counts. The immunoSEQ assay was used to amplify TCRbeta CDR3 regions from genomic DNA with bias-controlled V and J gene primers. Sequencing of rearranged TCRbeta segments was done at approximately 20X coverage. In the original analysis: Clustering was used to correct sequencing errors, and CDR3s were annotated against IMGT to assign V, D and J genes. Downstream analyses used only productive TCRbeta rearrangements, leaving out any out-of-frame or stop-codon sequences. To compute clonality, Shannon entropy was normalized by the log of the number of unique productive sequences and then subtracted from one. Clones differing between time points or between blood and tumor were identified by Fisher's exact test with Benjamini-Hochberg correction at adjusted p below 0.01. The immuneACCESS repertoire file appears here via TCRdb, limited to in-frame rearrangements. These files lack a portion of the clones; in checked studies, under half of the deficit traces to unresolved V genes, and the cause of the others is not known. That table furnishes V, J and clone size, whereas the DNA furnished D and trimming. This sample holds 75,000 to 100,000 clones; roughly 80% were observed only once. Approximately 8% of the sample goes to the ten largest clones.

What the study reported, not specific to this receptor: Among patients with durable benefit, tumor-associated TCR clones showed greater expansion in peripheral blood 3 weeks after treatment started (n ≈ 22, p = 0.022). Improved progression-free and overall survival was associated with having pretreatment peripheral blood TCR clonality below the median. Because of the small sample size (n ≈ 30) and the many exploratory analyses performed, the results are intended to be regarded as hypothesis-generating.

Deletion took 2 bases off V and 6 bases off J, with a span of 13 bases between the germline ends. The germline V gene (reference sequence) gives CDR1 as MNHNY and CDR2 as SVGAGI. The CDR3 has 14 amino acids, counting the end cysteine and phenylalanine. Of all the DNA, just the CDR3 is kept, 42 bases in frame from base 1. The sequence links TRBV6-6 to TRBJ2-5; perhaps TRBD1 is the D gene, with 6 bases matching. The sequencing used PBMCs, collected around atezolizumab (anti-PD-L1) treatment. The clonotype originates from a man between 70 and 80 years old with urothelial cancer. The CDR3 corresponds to CASSYEGEMQTQYF. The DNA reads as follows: TGTGCCAGCAGTTACGAGGGGGAGATGCAGACCCAGTACTTC.